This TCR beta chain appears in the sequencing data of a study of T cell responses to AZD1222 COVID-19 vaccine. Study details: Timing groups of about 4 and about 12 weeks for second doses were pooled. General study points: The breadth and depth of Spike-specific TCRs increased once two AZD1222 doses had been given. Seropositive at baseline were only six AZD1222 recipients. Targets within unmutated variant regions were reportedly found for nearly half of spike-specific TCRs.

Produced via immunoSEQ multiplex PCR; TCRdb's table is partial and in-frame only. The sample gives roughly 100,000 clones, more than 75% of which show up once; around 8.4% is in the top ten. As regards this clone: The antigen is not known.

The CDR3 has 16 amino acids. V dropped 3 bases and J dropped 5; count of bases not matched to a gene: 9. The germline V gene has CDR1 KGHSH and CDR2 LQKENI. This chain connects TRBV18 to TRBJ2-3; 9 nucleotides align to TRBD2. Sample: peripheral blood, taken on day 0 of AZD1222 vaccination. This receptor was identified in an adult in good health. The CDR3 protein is CASSPSQRGVVDTQYF. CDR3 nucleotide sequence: TGTGCCAGCTCACCGTCCCAGCGGGGGGTTGTAGATACGCAGTATTTT.